Listed here is a single T cell receptor beta chain. The sample originates from a study of CXCR3-negative and CXCR3-positive naive CD8 T cells. UMI-labeled TRB cDNA libraries were prepared by 5' RACE. TCRdb reworked the 5' RACE reads into one entry per CDR3 protein, no DNA. Reported are roughly 25,000 distinct CDR3 sequences; the ten largest clones contain less than 5%. What was sequenced was naive CXCR3- CD8+ T cells from blood. Subset indicated: CD45RO-CCR7+CD27+CD95- naive CD8+ T cells lacking CXCR3 (TNR3-). The TCR sequence derives from a human donor in good health. Some clones in this sample may be carry-over from other donors' samples.

The chain's CDR3 is CSADREIEETQYF. J is TRBJ2-5 and V is TRBV29-1; the D call of TRBD1 rests on TCRdb alone, since no DNA is present to check it. This CDR3 is 13 amino acids long. Germline lookup yields CDR1 SQVTM and CDR2 ANQGSEA.